This TCR beta chain appears in the sequencing data of a study of CD8+ T cells in alopecia areata. Isolated RNA was reverse transcribed into cDNA used as the sequencing template. Using immunoSEQ multiplex PCR, the repertoire was profiled, and TCRdb retains in-frame clones only, with some absent. The table has about 180,000 clones, about 63% seen once. The V and J ends lost 2 bases and 7 bases respectively, with 15 bases between them. CDR1 and CDR2 (germline): SGHAT, FQNNGV. This CDR3 is built from 15 residues. Sequencing used CD4+ T cells sorted from blood, obtained at week 0. The rearrangement links TRBV11-2 to TRBJ2-1, with a tentative D call TRBD2 (7 bases). The origin of this receptor is a human donor with alopecia areata. The CDR3 loop is CASSLQGGAFNEQFF. Written as DNA, the CDR3 is TGTGCCAGCAGCTTACAAGGGGGGGCCTTTAATGAGCAGTTCTTC. Combining the CDR3 with reference TRBV11-2 and TRBJ2-1 gives the whole variable domain EAGVAQSPRYKIIEKRQSVAFWCNPISGHATLYWYQQILGQGPKLLIQFQNNGVVDDSQLPKDRFSAERLKGVDSTLKIQPAKLEDSAVYLCASSLQGGAFNEQFFGPGTRLTVL.